These 29 T cell receptor beta chains came from one sample sequenced in a study of cytomegalovirus exposure and HLA in healthy donors. Repertoires were generated with immunoSEQ multiplex PCR, while TCRdb's copy carries only in-frame clones and drops some. Counted here are 55,000 to 75,000 clones, roughly nine tenths occurring once; the ten biggest clones make up 3.1%. Sequencing input: PBMCs. The receptors were sampled from a man aged 18 to 29 in good health and CMV-seronegative.

The chain recombines TRBV28 with TRBJ1-2, with unresolved D. This CDR3 contains 14 residues. V lost 2 bases, J lost 6 bases, and 13 bases lay in between. Germline V lookup: CDR1 MDHEN, CDR2 SYDVKM. CDR3 nucleotide sequence: TGTGCCAGCAGTTTAGAAACCAGGAGGCATGGCTACACCTTC. Translating gives CASSLETRRHGYTF.

The gene calls are TRBV4-3 and TRBJ1-1, with 11 bases that match TRBD1. There are 16 residues in the CDR3. The germline gives CDR1 LGHNA, CDR2 YSLEER. Trimming at V came to 3 bases and at J to 4 bases, leaving 7 bases not matched to a gene. In DNA, the CDR3 is TGCGCCAGCAGCCAGGATCGGACAGGGGGCGGCACTGAAGCTTTCTTT. Its protein is CASSQDRTGGGTEAFF.

This chain connects TRBV5-1 to TRBJ2-5, with 8 bases fitting TRBD2. The CDR3 sequence is 13 residues long. The germline V gene encodes CDR1 SGHRS and CDR2 YFSETQ. J was trimmed by 4 bases and V by 2 bases; bases with no gene match: 1. The CDR3 is CASSLSGGETQYF. The CDR3 nucleotides are TGCGCCAGCAGCTTAAGCGGGGGAGAGACCCAGTACTTC.

This clone was observed a single time. The V and J genes are TRBV28 and TRBJ2-3; TRBD2 matches 13 bases. The CDR3 has 17 amino acids. The J segment lost 5 bases and the V segment lost 6 bases, leaving 11 bases of the junction unmatched. Germline V gene sequence: CDR1 MDHEN, CDR2 SYDVKM. The CDR3 sequence: CASRPTSGRAPGDTQYF. For the CDR3, the DNA is TGTGCCAGCAGACCCACTAGCGGGAGGGCCCCGGGAGATACGCAGTATTTT.

This clone was found a few times. The CDR3 loop is CASKGQGAYEQYF. CDR3 in DNA: TGTGCCAGCAAAGGACAGGGGGCCTACGAGCAGTACTTC. The chain has TRBV11-2 and TRBJ2-7; 10 nucleotides line up with TRBD1. Germline lookup yields CDR1 SGHAT and CDR2 FQNNGV. The V segment lost 7 bases and the J segment 2 bases; nucleotides outside the gene matches: 2. The CDR3 spans 13 residues.

The V call is TRBV27, the J call TRBJ1-5; D may be TRBD1 (5 bases). Per germline, CDR1 MNHEY and CDR2 SMNVEV (reference sequence). V lost 3 bases to trimming and J lost 7 bases, with 13 bases between them. The CDR3 is 14 residues long. The chain's CDR3 is CASSFFPGVQPQHF. As DNA, the CDR3 is TGTGCCAGCAGTTTTTTCCCGGGGGTCCAGCCCCAGCATTTT.

The chain recombines TRBV10-3 with TRBJ2-7, with a possible D match to TRBD2 (5 bases). Trimming took off 2 bases at V and 4 bases at J, with 15 bases between the two ends. This CDR3 comprises 15 residues. The germline gives CDR1 ENHRY, CDR2 SYGVKD. CDR3 in amino acids: CAISEGPPSGYEQYF. CDR3 nucleotides: TGTGCCATCAGTGAGGGCCCGCCATCGGGGTACGAGCAGTACTTC.

The chain employs TRBV30 and TRBJ2-5; tentative D call: TRBD2 (6 bases). CDR1 is GTSNPN and CDR2 is SVGIG in the germline V gene (reference sequence). The CDR3 runs to 15 residues. V was pared by 4 bases and J by 7 bases, with 22 bases between. The chain's CDR3 is CAWILGDREVGTQYF. The CDR3, as DNA: TGTGCCTGGATCTTAGGGGATAGGGAGGTTGGGACCCAGTACTTC.

The V call is TRBV7-9, the J call TRBJ2-7; 9 bases line up with TRBD2. V shed 5 bases, J shed 0 bases, and the junction held 11 bases outside the gene matches. The CDR3 runs to 17 residues. The germline CDR1 and CDR2 sequences are SEHNR and FQNEAQ (reference sequence). CDR3 loop: CASSPVGWREGSYEQYF. The CDR3 DNA reads as TGTGCCAGCAGCCCAGTGGGGTGGCGGGAGGGCTCCTACGAGCAGTACTTC.

This CDR3 is CASSQQTQTPGNTIYF. The CDR3 DNA follows: TGCGCCAGCAGCCAGCAGACACAAACCCCTGGAAACACCATATATTTT. The chain couples TRBV5-1 to TRBJ1-3; D remains ambiguous. Trimming took off 4 bases at V and 2 bases at J, with 16 bases between the two ends. CDR1 is SGHRS, CDR2 YFSETQ, per germline. The length of the CDR3 is 16 residues.

V and J are TRBV10-3 and TRBJ2-1; D is perhaps TRBD1 (6 bases). Per germline, CDR1 ENHRY and CDR2 SYGVKD. The CDR3 consists of 11 residues. With 10 bases removed from V and 15 bases from J, the gap between germline ends came to 19 bases. The CDR3 sequence is CATGTLDRPFF. CDR3 bases: TGTGCCACAGGGACATTAGATCGTCCGTTCTTC.

The chain has TRBV27 and TRBJ1-5, with 8 bases aligning to TRBD1. CDR1 and CDR2 (germline): MNHEY, SMNVEV (reference sequence). V lost 2 bases and J lost 6; bases outside the gene matches: 12. This CDR3 is built from 17 residues. This chain's CDR3 is CASSLGVGQGGGQPQHF. In nucleotides, the CDR3 is TGTGCCAGCAGTTTAGGGGTTGGACAGGGAGGAGGTCAGCCCCAGCATTTT.

V gene TRBV4-1 combines with J gene TRBJ1-1; no clear D. The CDR3 runs 15 residues. Trimming removed 0 bases at V and 1 base at J, with 9 bases between. Germline CDR1 MGHRA, CDR2 YSYEKL. CDR3 loop: CASSQEVGENTEAFF. The CDR3 nucleotides read TGCGCCAGCAGCCAAGAAGTCGGGGAGAACACTGAAGCTTTCTTT.

V and J are TRBV11-2 and TRBJ2-4; 10 nucleotides match TRBD2. With 1 base clipped from V and 0 bases from J, the junction kept 3 bases outside the gene matches. This CDR3 has 17 amino acids. Germline CDR1 and CDR2: SGHAT and FQNNGV. The CDR3 sequence is CASSLGTSGVAKNIQYF. DNA for the CDR3: TGTGCCAGCAGCTTAGGGACTAGCGGCGTAGCCAAAAACATTCAGTACTTC. Filled out from reference TRBV11-2 and TRBJ2-4, the complete variable domain reads EAGVAQSPRYKIIEKRQSVAFWCNPISGHATLYWYQQILGQGPKLLIQFQNNGVVDDSQLPKDRFSAERLKGVDSTLKIQPAKLEDSAVYLCASSLGTSGVAKNIQYFGAGTRLSVL.

This clone occurred once. This chain joins TRBV6-1 and TRBJ2-3; 10 bases are shared with TRBD2. Per germline, CDR1 MNHNS and CDR2 SASEGT. CDR3 length: 15 amino acids. After removal of 8 bases from V and 6 bases from J, the junction contained 11 bases not matched to a gene. The CDR3 sequence: CASCCKREGWDTQYF. The DNA for the CDR3 is TGTGCCAGCTGTTGTAAGCGGGAGGGCTGGGATACGCAGTATTTT.

J is TRBJ2-7 and V is TRBV30; 7 positions agree with TRBD2. Germline assignment: CDR1 GTSNPN and CDR2 SVGIG (reference sequence). With V trimmed by 1 base and J by 4 bases, 7 bases remained unmatched. The CDR3 consists of 14 residues. CDR3 in amino acids: CAWSEGLGWYEQYF. The CDR3 coding sequence is TGTGCCTGGAGTGAAGGACTAGGGTGGTACGAGCAGTACTTC.

The V call is TRBV28, the J call TRBJ1-5; 7 bases are a match to TRBD1. The V segment lost 5 bases and the J segment 1 base; nucleotides outside the gene matches: 2. CDR1 and CDR2 (germline): MDHEN, SYDVKM. CDR3 length: 14 amino acids. CDR3 residues: CASSQGGSNQPQHF. Written as DNA, the CDR3 is TGTGCCAGCAGTCAAGGGGGCAGCAATCAGCCCCAGCATTTT.

The chain recombines TRBV10-3 with TRBJ2-2, with TRBD2 identical over 11 bases. CDR3 length equals 15 residues. V lost 6 bases to trimming and J lost 2 bases; unmatched junction nucleotides: 2. Germline CDR1 reads ENHRY; CDR2 reads SYGVKD. In DNA, the CDR3 is TGTGCCATCAGGGGACTAGCGGCCAACACCGGGGAGCTGTTTTTT. This codes for CAIRGLAANTGELFF.

Here the CDR3 reads CASSPQGYEQYF. The CDR3 nucleotides are TGTGCCAGCAGTCCCCAGGGTTACGAGCAGTACTTC. The chain is built from TRBV28 and TRBJ2-7; maybe TRBD1 (5 bases). Looked up from germline, CDR1 is MDHEN and CDR2 is SYDVKM. The CDR3 consists of 12 residues. Between the trimmed V and J ends, which lost 5 bases and 4 bases, there was a span of 9 bases.

This clone was observed once. V and J are TRBV5-6 and TRBJ2-7, with D maybe TRBD2 (5 bases). Germline V CDR1 and CDR2: SGHDT, YYEEEE. Deletions cut 0 bases from V and 0 bases from J, with 10 bases between. The CDR3 consists of 15 residues. CDR3 sequence reads: CASSLAAEGSYEQYF. In DNA, the CDR3 is TGTGCCAGCAGCTTGGCGGCAGAGGGCTCCTACGAGCAGTACTTC.

V usage is TRBV30 and J usage is TRBJ1-5, with TRBD1 matching 8 bases. This CDR3 contains 13 residues. The J segment lost 11 bases and the V segment lost 2 bases, leaving 8 bases of the junction unmatched. CDR1 is GTSNPN, CDR2 SVGIG, per germline (reference sequence). CDR3 DNA sequence: TGTGCCTGGAGTAGGACAGGGAACTTGGCCCAGCATTTT. This translates into CAWSRTGNLAQHF.

V usage is TRBV13 and J usage is TRBJ1-3; D is unresolved. Germline values: CDR1 PRHDT, CDR2 FYEKMQ (reference sequence). This CDR3 has 13 residues. The V and J ends lost 5 bases and 0 bases respectively, with 5 bases between them. CDR3 sequence: CASSRSSGNTIYF. The CDR3 DNA sequence: TGTGCCAGCAGCCGGAGCTCTGGAAACACCATATATTTT.

V gene TRBV19 combines with J gene TRBJ2-3; D is uncertain. Deletions cut 6 bases from V and 2 bases from J, with 6 bases between. There are 12 residues in the CDR3. CDR1 LNHDA and CDR2 SQIVND come from the germline V gene (reference sequence). CDR3 protein: CASSAPTDTQYF. CDR3 bases: TGTGCCAGTAGCGCGCCCACAGATACGCAGTATTTT.

V is TRBV7-6 and J is TRBJ1-1; TRBD1 agrees at 7 bases. This CDR3 is 14 amino acids long. Germline lookup yields CDR1 SGHVS and CDR2 FNYEAQ. The J segment lost 7 bases and the V segment lost 5 bases, leaving 10 bases of the junction unmatched. The CDR3 protein is CASSGRTGLYEAFF. The CDR3 nucleotides read TGTGCCAGCAGCGGGCGGACAGGCCTGTATGAAGCTTTCTTT.

This clone was seen just once. This chain links TRBV6-1 with TRBJ1-3; TRBD1 might be the D (5 bases). The CDR3 is made up of 15 amino acids. Germline CDR1 MNHNS, CDR2 SASEGT. Trimming took off 4 bases at V and 0 bases at J, with 10 bases between the two ends. The CDR3: CASSVQTVSGNTIYF. CDR3 nucleotide sequence: TGTGCCAGCAGTGTTCAGACAGTCTCTGGAAACACCATATATTTT.

The chain has TRBV23-1 and TRBJ2-5; 7 nucleotides align to TRBD1. TRBV23-1 is labeled an ORF, and its function is uncertain. J was trimmed by 5 bases and V by 0 bases; bases with no gene match: 12. This CDR3 is built from 17 residues. Here the CDR3 DNA reads TGCGCCAGCAGTCAATCGTATCGAGACAGGGTGCCGGAGACCCAGTACTTC. Translation: CASSQSYRDRVPETQYF.

The chain employs TRBV7-9 and TRBJ2-1; a weak D match, TRBD2 (7 bases). Trimming shortened V by 3 bases and J by 4 bases, and 19 bases separated the two germline ends. The CDR3 sequence is 17 residues long. Germline V gene lookup returns CDR1 SEHNR and CDR2 FQNEAQ (reference sequence). CDR3 in DNA: TGTGCCAGCAGCTTCCCAAACGGCAGGGGAGGGTACAATGAGCAGTTCTTC. Protein product: CASSFPNGRGGYNEQFF.

This chain connects TRBV9 to TRBJ1-4; TRBD1 matches at 7 bases. This CDR3 spans 14 amino acids. V shed 3 bases, J shed 4 bases, and the junction held 3 bases outside the gene matches. Germline V lookup: CDR1 SGDLS, CDR2 YYNGEE. The CDR3 loop reads CASSAGQNNEKLFF. DNA of the CDR3: TGTGCCAGCAGCGCGGGACAGAATAATGAAAAACTGTTTTTT.

V is TRBV29-1 and J is TRBJ2-7, with TRBD1 as a possible D gene (5 bases). Trimming removed 7 bases at V and 0 bases at J, with 16 bases between. The CDR3 runs 14 residues. Germline V gives CDR1 SQVTM, CDR2 ANQGSEA. The CDR3 here is CSAIDSAASYEQYF. In DNA form, the CDR3 reads TGCAGCGCAATAGACAGTGCCGCCTCCTACGAGCAGTACTTC.